These T cell receptor beta chains were read from a single sample in a study of identifying expanded T cells in peripheral blood. TCRdb's copy holds only in-frame clones and misses some; the assay was immunoSEQ multiplex PCR. The sample yields around 82,000 clones, 84% seen once. The sequencing input was blood. The origin of the receptors is a person aged 18 to 69 in good health. The conserved cysteine and the conserved F or W are not part of the CDR3 here.

V,J,CDR3
TRBV5-1,TRBJ2-3,ASSLFGTQY
TRBV11-3,TRBJ1-1,ASSFSGNTEAF
TRBV28,TRBJ1-2,ASSFPGQGIYGYT
TRBV10-3,TRBJ2-7,AIKRDRASYEQY
TRBV9,TRBJ2-5,ASSVGAGQGETQY
TRBV19,TRBJ1-1,ASSHPDRNTEAF
TRBV9,TRBJ2-5,ASSVGGGQEGETQY
TRBV11-2,TRBJ2-1,ASSLGPAGGNEQF
TRBV13,TRBJ2-2,ASSLRAGRDTGELF
TRBV7-3,TRBJ1-3,ASSPGLSGNTIY
TRBV7-2,TRBJ2-7,ASSLSSHRREYYEQY
TRBV2,TRBJ2-3,ASSVAGTSGGMDTQY
TRBV11-3,TRBJ2-1,ASSLGSDEQF
TRBV30,TRBJ1-3,AWSVSSGNTIY
TRBV4-1,TRBJ1-1,ASSQALGGRVTGEAF
TRBV9,TRBJ2-2,ASSVGESPNTGELF
TRBV18,TRBJ2-7,ASSPPVAGGSGEQY
TRBV11-2,TRBJ2-7,ASSAPRVAYEQY
TRBV7-2,TRBJ2-7,ASSLSGHLAYEQY
TRBV27,TRBJ1-5,ASSRGTGSNQPQH
TRBV6-1,TRBJ2-2,ASSREGVTGELF
TRBV7-2,TRBJ1-1,ASSLPGPREAF
TRBV13,TRBJ1-2,ASITYRGRHYGYT
TRBV5-1,TRBJ1-1,ASSLGSGTGMLDTEAF
TRBV4-3,TRBJ2-1,ASSQTLQGEYNEQF
TRBV5-4,TRBJ2-2,ASSLEGVTGELF
TRBV25-1,TRBJ2-1,ASSDSGTSEQF
TRBV4-2,TRBJ1-5,ASSERSNQPQH
TRBV27,TRBJ1-5,ASSRATNQPQH
TRBV7-3,TRBJ2-2,ASSLQGIGELF
TRBV6-5,TRBJ2-5,ASSYTGKETQY
TRBV29-1,TRBJ2-2,SVSTGGNGELF
TRBV9,TRBJ1-3,ASSEHPGAVGNTIY
TRBV9,TRBJ2-1,ASSVRAGANNEQF
TRBV15,TRBJ1-1,ATSRPLNTEAF
TRBV28,TRBJ2-7,ASSSQALLAGGSLHSYEQY
TRBV5-6,TRBJ2-3,ASSFTTGTQY
TRBV30,TRBJ2-2,AWTRLAGVSIAGELF
TRBV2,TRBJ2-1,ASRRLAGGSYNEQF
TRBV29-1,TRBJ2-1,SVQGERFDGEQF
TRBV28,TRBJ1-2,ASSFPDRVDYGYT
TRBV28,TRBJ2-7,ASSTSGTLAEQY
TRBV6-5,TRBJ1-1,ASSRQGMNTEAF
TRBV19,TRBJ2-5,ASSWGTSGSETQY
TRBV21-1,TRBJ2-7,ASSPERSGGSASYEQY
TRBV7-9,TRBJ2-3,ASSLVPGQGAADTQY
TRBV28,TRBJ2-3,AIRADTDTQY
TRBV4-1,TRBJ1-4,ASSQDRQPPLF
TRBV19,TRBJ2-2,ASSITGTGAGELF
TRBV4-3,TRBJ2-2,ASSQDGSRGNTGELF
TRBV4-2,TRBJ1-1,ASSQGAGAELAEAF
TRBV2,TRBJ1-3,ASSEPRSGNTIY
TRBV29-1,TRBJ2-3,SVPDRGTDTQY
TRBV5-1,TRBJ2-1,ASSLDVDEQF
TRBV27,TRBJ2-3,ASSLSRTPGDTQY
TRBV4-2,TRBJ1-1,ASSFSTGGKGNTEAF
TRBV19,TRBJ1-2,ASSIRSDGYT
TRBV6-1,TRBJ1-5,ASSEDPGDIQPQH
TRBV29-1,TRBJ2-7,SVAGGPYEQY
TRBV7-3,TRBJ1-1,ASSLSAGTDTEAF